What follows describes a single TCR beta chain. Other DNA sequences in the same sample also yield this CDR3. Terminally differentiated effector memory CD45RA+ cells were excluded from the naive CD8 cells, which were CD45RO-negative and positively selected for CCR7. TCRdb keeps only in-frame clones here, not all; method: immunoSEQ multiplex PCR. The table records around 610,000 clones, roughly 95% of them present only once. The sample is drawn from a study of shared clonotypes between healthy human individuals. The TCR sequence derives from a woman aged 30 to 39 in good health. The sample was naive CD8+ T cells sorted from blood.

The CDR3 protein is CASSLLLQGVYEQYF. DNA of the CDR3: TGTGCCAGCAGTTTATTGTTGCAGGGGGTGTACGAGCAGTACTTC. The chain has TRBV27 and TRBJ2-7, with 7 bases fitting TRBD1. The germline V gene encodes CDR1 MNHEY and CDR2 SMNVEV (reference sequence). The CDR3 contains 15 residues. Germline trimming cut 1 base from V and 4 bases from J; bases unmatched to any gene: 7.